This TCR beta chain comes out of a study of blood T cells in healthy people across ages. The V end was cut by 0 bases, the J end by 6 bases, with 15 bases between. Germline lookup yields CDR1 SNHLY and CDR2 FYNNEI. This CDR3 spans 16 amino acids. Worth noting for this clonotype: The antigen remains unidentified.

The second PCR ran about 6 to 12 cycles with a sample-barcoded 5' primer and J-beta primers. The template-switch adaptor, which had 12 random nucleotides, put a tag on each cDNA molecule. TCRdb itself ran the 5' RACE reads through MiXCR, one entry per CDR3 protein. The sample has 1.5 million to 2 million distinct CDR3 sequences, approximately 32% seen once; the top ten hold roughly 12%. The donors, healthy Caucasians from Russia, were aged roughly 6 to 90. General study results and limits: Whereas aged donors had fewer naive CD4+ cells, long-lived donors had more of them and higher diversity. Expanded clonotype shifts may have been confounded, as the donors had an unknown CMV status.

The rearrangement joins TRBV2 to TRBJ2-1; D is perhaps TRBD1 (5 bases). The TCR comes from a woman under 40 in good health. The sequencing sample was made of blood. The CDR3 region is CASSEAPKGVGNEQFF. CDR3 coding DNA: TGTGCCAGCAGTGAAGCTCCTAAAGGGGTGGGCAATGAGCAGTTCTTC.